This TCR beta chain was observed in a study of shared clonotypes between healthy human individuals. A note on this clone: Its antigen is undetermined.

CDR1 and CDR2 (germline): SQVTM, ANQGSEA. Trimming took 4 bases from V and 2 from J, leaving 12 bases between them. CDR3 length: 13 amino acids. The data were produced by immunoSEQ multiplex PCR, yet TCRdb's version contains in-frame clones alone and is incomplete. The table records some 1,100,000 clones, 78% of them present only once. Regarding the study as a whole: Researchers sampled only blood; tissue repertoires likely differ. The study found lower generation probabilities in non-shared clonotypes than in those shared by all four donors.

Sequencing was carried out using memory CD4+ T cells from PBMCs. Subset here: CD45RA-negative fraction. This receptor was taken from a young man in good health. Some clones in this sample may be carry-over from other donors' samples. V and J are TRBV29-1 and TRBJ2-7, with D perhaps TRBD1 or TRBD2 (5 bases each). CDR3 amino acids: CSVGRVGAYEQYF. The CDR3 DNA sequence: TGCAGCGTTGGGCGGGTGGGGGCCTACGAGCAGTACTTC.